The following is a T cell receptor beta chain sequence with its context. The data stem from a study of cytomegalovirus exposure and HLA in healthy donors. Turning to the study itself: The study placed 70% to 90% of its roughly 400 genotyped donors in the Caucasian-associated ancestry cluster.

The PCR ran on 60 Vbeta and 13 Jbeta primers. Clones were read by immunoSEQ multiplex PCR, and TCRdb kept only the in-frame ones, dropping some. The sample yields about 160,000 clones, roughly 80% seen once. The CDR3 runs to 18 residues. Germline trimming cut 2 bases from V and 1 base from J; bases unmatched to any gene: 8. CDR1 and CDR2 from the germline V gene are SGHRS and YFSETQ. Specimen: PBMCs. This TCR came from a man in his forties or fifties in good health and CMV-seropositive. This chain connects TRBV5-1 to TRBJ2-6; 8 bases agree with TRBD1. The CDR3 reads CASSLKGQATSGANVLTF. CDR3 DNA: TGCGCCAGCAGCTTAAAGGGACAGGCCACTTCTGGGGCCAACGTCCTGACTTTC.